These 20 T cell receptor beta chains originate from one sample sequenced in a study of vaccination and CD4 T cells after COVID-19. Antigens for these TCRs are unknown. Once obtained from cultured CD4+ T cells, the DNA was sequenced using the Oncomine TCR Beta short-read assay. Each CDR3 protein gets one entry after TCRdb re-called the PCR reads with MiXCR. Here the sample spans some 25,000 distinct CDR3 sequences, around 48% being singletons. Sample treatment: approximately 9-day PBMC culture with coronavirus spike peptide pools or control peptides (ViraFEST assay). Sample: CD4+ T cells from blood, cultured in vitro. Source of these receptors: a human donor who had recovered from COVID-19.

This chain joins TRBV15 and TRBJ2-7; maybe TRBD1 (6 bases). CDR3 length: 15 amino acids. Per germline, CDR1 LNHNV and CDR2 YYDKDF (reference sequence). V was cut by 4 bases and J by 3 bases, with 16 bases left in between. The CDR3 sequence is CATSNHRVLVYEQYF. The CDR3 DNA reads TGTGCCACCAGCAACCACAGGGTGCTGGTCTACGAGCAGTACTTC.

The V gene is TRBV20-1, the J gene TRBJ1-1, with 10 bases aligning to TRBD1. CDR1 is DFQATT and CDR2 is SNEGSKA in the germline V gene (reference sequence). This CDR3 comprises 15 residues. V trimming: 3 bases; J trimming: 2 bases; junction bases outside the gene matches: 6. CDR3 loop: CSASTGQGINTEAFF. The CDR3 DNA sequence: TGCAGTGCTAGTACGGGACAGGGGATAAACACTGAAGCTTTCTTT.

The chain links TRBV5-6 to TRBJ1-1, with a weak D call TRBD1 (6 bases). The CDR3 spans 16 residues. Looked up from germline, CDR1 is SGHDT and CDR2 is YYEEEE. V was cut by 2 bases and J by 2 bases, with 16 bases left in between. The CDR3 is CASSLVGDTVNTEAFF. CDR3 sequence (DNA): TGTGCCAGCAGCTTAGTAGGGGACACTGTAAACACTGAAGCTTTCTTT.

The chain is built from TRBV6-1 and TRBJ1-1; 7 bases align to TRBD1. Germline assignment: CDR1 MNHNS and CDR2 SASEGT. Losses at the gene ends were 6 bases for V and 0 bases for J; bases not matched to a gene: 4. This CDR3 spans 14 amino acids. This chain's CDR3 is CASRSRGMNTEAFF. The CDR3 nucleotides read TGTGCCAGCAGGAGCAGGGGGATGAACACTGAAGCTTTCTTT.

This chain connects TRBV7-2 to TRBJ2-4; D is unresolved. V was cut by 2 bases and J by 0 bases, with 17 bases left in between. Per germline, CDR1 SGHTA and CDR2 FQGNSA. The CDR3 is 18 residues long. CDR3 sequence reads: CASSLSAAASGAKNIQYF. As DNA, the CDR3 is TGTGCCAGCAGCTTAAGCGCCGCCGCGTCGGGAGCCAAAAACATTCAGTACTTC.

The genes are TRBV6-4 and TRBJ2-5, with 11 positions matching TRBD2. Looked up from germline, CDR1 is MRHNA and CDR2 is SNTAGT. V lost 3 bases and J lost 2; bases outside the gene matches: 5. The CDR3 length is 16 residues. The CDR3 reads CASSEGGLAVQETQYF. DNA of the CDR3: TGTGCCAGCAGTGAGGGGGGACTAGCGGTTCAAGAGACCCAGTACTTC.

The chain couples TRBV20-1 to TRBJ2-3; 10 bases line up with TRBD1. The CDR3 length is 15 residues. Germline V CDR1 and CDR2: DFQATT, SNEGSKA (reference sequence). V gave up 1 base and J gave up 2 bases; unmatched junction bases: 3. The CDR3 spells CSARVGTGVTDTQYF. The CDR3 DNA follows: TGCAGTGCTAGAGTAGGGACAGGGGTCACAGATACGCAGTATTTT.

The chain joins TRBV18 to TRBJ2-6, with D perhaps matching TRBD1 or TRBD2 (6 bases each). Germline CDR1 is KGHSH and CDR2 is LQKENI. V gave up 1 base and J gave up 0 bases, with 7 bases separating them. This CDR3 has 16 amino acids. The DNA of the CDR3 is TGTGCCAGCTCACCACGGGGGGCCTCTGGGGCCAACGTCCTGACTTTC. Its translation: CASSPRGASGANVLTF.

This chain uses TRBV7-9 with TRBJ2-4; possibly TRBD1 for D (6 bases). Per germline, CDR1 SEHNR and CDR2 FQNEAQ (reference sequence). CDR3 length: 19 amino acids. The ends were cut back, 4 bases at V and 0 bases at J, with 22 bases in the middle. The CDR3 nucleotides are TGTGCCAGCAGCTCCCTCTCGCCTGGACAGCTGTTAGCCAAAAACATTCAGTACTTC. Encoded protein: CASSSLSPGQLLAKNIQYF.

This clonotype was seen a few times. The V and J genes are TRBV20-1 and TRBJ1-5; TRBD1 matches at 9 bases. Germline CDR1 DFQATT, CDR2 SNEGSKA (reference sequence). This CDR3 spans 14 amino acids. V trimming: 5 bases; J trimming: 0 bases; junction bases outside the gene matches: 2. CDR3 in amino acids: CSAWDRVSNQPQHF. The CDR3 DNA sequence: TGCAGTGCTTGGGACAGGGTTAGCAATCAGCCCCAGCATTTT.

This clonotype was seen only a few times. V usage is TRBV15 and J usage is TRBJ2-7; D may be TRBD2 (5 bases). The CDR3 consists of 18 residues. Trimming pared 6 bases from V and 4 bases from J, leaving 28 bases between. In germline, CDR1 is LNHNV, CDR2 YYDKDF (reference sequence). The CDR3 loop is CATRDGVIPYESLYEQYF. For the CDR3, the DNA is TGTGCCACCAGAGACGGGGTCATCCCCTACGAGTCTCTATACGAGCAGTACTTC.

The V gene is TRBV24-1, the J gene TRBJ2-3; 13 bases align to TRBD2. J gave up 3 bases and V 9 bases, and 2 bases lay outside the gene matches. The CDR3 spans 14 residues. Germline-derived CDR1 and CDR2 are KGHDR and SFDVKD. The CDR3 region has the DNA TGTGCCACCGGACTAGCGGGAGCGACAGATACGCAGTATTTT. Encoded protein: CATGLAGATDTQYF.

The chain has TRBV12-3 or TRBV12-4 and TRBJ2-1, with TRBD2 identical over 7 bases. The CDR3 length is 15 residues. J gave up 6 bases and V 0 bases, and 5 bases lay outside the gene matches. CDR3 nucleotide sequence: TGTGCCAGCAGTTTAGCGGGACTAATTATCAATGAGCAGTTCTTC. It codes for CASSLAGLIINEQFF.

The chain couples TRBV20-1 to TRBJ2-1, with TRBD2 matching over 14 bases. V lost 0 bases, J lost 4 bases, and 11 bases stayed unmatched. CDR1 DFQATT and CDR2 SNEGSKA come from the germline V gene (reference sequence). The CDR3 is 19 amino acids. CDR3 nucleotide sequence: TGCAGTGCTAGAGATCTCTTGCGAGGACTAGCGGGAGGTTACAATGAGCAGTTCTTC. Translation gives CSARDLLRGLAGGYNEQFF.

The table lists this clonotype with a few counts. The V and J genes are TRBV30 and TRBJ2-1; 14 nucleotides agree with TRBD2. The V segment lost 1 base and the J segment 9 bases; nucleotides outside the gene matches: 5. Per the germline V gene, CDR1 is GTSNPN and CDR2 is SVGIG (reference sequence). The CDR3 spans 15 residues. The CDR3 loop reads CAWSGKGLAGAEQFF. CDR3 coding DNA: TGTGCCTGGAGTGGAAAGGGACTAGCGGGAGCTGAGCAGTTCTTC. Full variable domain (outside the CDR3, taken from reference TRBV30 and TRBJ2-1): SQTIHQWPATLVQPVGSPLSLECTVEGTSNPNLYWYRQAAGRGLQLLFYSVGIGQISSEVPQNLSASRPQDRQFILSSKKLLLSDSGFYLCAWSGKGLAGAEQFFGPGTRLTVL.

The gene calls are TRBV12-3 or TRBV12-4 and TRBJ2-7, with TRBD2 as a possible D gene (6 bases). The CDR3 contains 15 residues. Trimming left V 5 bases short and J 3 bases short, with 17 bases between. In DNA form, the CDR3 reads TGTGCCAGCAGTCCGGGGGACGGATTTAACTACGAGCAGTACTTC. It codes for CASSPGDGFNYEQYF.

The chain has TRBV20-1 and TRBJ2-3; 12 nucleotides agree with TRBD2. Germline V gives CDR1 DFQATT, CDR2 SNEGSKA (reference sequence). This CDR3 contains 18 residues. V shed 0 bases and J 3 bases; nucleotides not matched to a gene: 10. The CDR3 here is CSARDSRGTSGLTDTQYF. The CDR3 DNA sequence: TGCAGTGCTAGAGATTCTCGAGGGACTAGCGGGCTTACAGATACGCAGTATTTT.

The chain employs TRBV20-1 and TRBJ2-1; TRBD2 matches at 8 bases. Germline-derived CDR1 and CDR2 are DFQATT and SNEGSKA (reference sequence). The length of the CDR3 is 16 residues. J lost 1 base, V lost 3 bases, and 8 bases had no gene match. For the CDR3, the DNA is TGCAGTGCTAGTCGGCGGGAGGAATATTCCTACAATGAGCAGTTCTTC. Translating it yields CSASRREEYSYNEQFF.

This chain uses TRBV20-1 with TRBJ2-5; 7 bases fit TRBD2. The CDR3 totals 14 residues. From germline, CDR1 is DFQATT and CDR2 SNEGSKA (reference sequence). Unmatched junction bases numbered 6, after V lost 0 bases and J lost 5 bases. The CDR3 region is CSARDLGGRETQYF. The CDR3 coding sequence is TGCAGTGCTAGAGATCTGGGGGGGAGGGAGACCCAGTACTTC.

This clonotype was detected a few times. The chain has TRBV7-2 and TRBJ1-5, with no clear D. Trimming pared 5 bases from V and 3 bases from J, leaving 11 bases between. Germline V gene sequence: CDR1 SGHTA, CDR2 FQGNSA. The CDR3 runs 14 residues. The CDR3 nucleotides are TGTGCCAGCAGCCCAGACGGACTCAATCAGCCCCAGCATTTT. This codes for CASSPDGLNQPQHF.